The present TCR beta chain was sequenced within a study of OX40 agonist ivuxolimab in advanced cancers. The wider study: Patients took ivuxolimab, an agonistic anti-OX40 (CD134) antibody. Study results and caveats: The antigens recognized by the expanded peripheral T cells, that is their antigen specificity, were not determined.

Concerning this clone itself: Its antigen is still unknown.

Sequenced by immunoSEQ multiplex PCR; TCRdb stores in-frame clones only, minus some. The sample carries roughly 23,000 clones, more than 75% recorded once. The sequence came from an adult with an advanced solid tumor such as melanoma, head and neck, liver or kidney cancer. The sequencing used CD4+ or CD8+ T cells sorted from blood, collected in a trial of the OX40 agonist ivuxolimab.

CDR3 sequence (DNA): TGTGCCAGCAAGGACAGGGGGCATTTCACTGAAGCTTTCTTT. It codes for CASKDRGHFTEAFF. The chain couples TRBV5-4 to TRBJ1-1; TRBD1 aligns across 11 bases. The CDR3 length is 14 residues. Germline V CDR1 and CDR2: SGHNT, YYREEE (reference sequence). V lost 6 bases, J lost 4 bases, and 5 bases stayed unmatched. Complete variable domain (other parts from reference TRBV5-4 and TRBJ1-1): ETGVTQSPTHLIKTRGQQVTLRCSSQSGHNTVSWYQQALGQGPQFIFQYYREEENGRGNFPPRFSGLQFPNYSSELNVNALELDDSALYLCASKDRGHFTEAFFGQGTRLTVV.